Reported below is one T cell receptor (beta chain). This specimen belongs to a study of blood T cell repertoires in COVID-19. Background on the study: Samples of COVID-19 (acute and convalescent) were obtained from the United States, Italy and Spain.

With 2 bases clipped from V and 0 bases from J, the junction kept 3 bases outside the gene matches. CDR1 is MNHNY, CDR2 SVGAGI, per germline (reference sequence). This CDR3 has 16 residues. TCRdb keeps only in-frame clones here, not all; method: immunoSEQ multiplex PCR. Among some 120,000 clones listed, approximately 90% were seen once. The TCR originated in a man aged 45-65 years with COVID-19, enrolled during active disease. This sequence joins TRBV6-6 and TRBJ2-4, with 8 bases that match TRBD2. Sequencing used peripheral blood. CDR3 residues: CASSYELAAAKNIQYF. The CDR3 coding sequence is TGTGCCAGCAGTTACGAACTAGCGGCAGCCAAAAACATTCAGTACTTC.